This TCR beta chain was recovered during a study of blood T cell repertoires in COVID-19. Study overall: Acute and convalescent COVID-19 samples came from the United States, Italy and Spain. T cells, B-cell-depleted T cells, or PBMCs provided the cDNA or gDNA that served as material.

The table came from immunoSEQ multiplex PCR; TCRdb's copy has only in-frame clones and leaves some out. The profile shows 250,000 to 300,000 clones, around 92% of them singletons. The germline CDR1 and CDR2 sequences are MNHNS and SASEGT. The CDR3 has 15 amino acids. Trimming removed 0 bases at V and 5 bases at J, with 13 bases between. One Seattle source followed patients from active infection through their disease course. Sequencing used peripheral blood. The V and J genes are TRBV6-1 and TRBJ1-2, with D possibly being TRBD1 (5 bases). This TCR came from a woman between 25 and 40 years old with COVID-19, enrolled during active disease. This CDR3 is CASSEALQGVYGYTF. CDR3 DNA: TGTGCCAGCAGTGAAGCGCTTCAAGGGGTATATGGCTACACCTTC.